The 4 T cell receptor beta chains reported below all come from one sample, sequenced in a study of chemoradiotherapy in HPV16-positive cancers. Method: immunoSEQ multiplex PCR; TCRdb's copy keeps in-frame clones and lacks some. Of about 29,000 clones listed, over 80% are singletons. The starting material was blood, obtained from a patient who underwent chemoradiotherapy. The receptors were sampled from a human donor with HPV-associated anogenital cancer.

The chain combines TRBV7-9 with TRBJ2-1; 7 bases are shared with TRBD2. Germline V lookup: CDR1 SEHNR, CDR2 FQNEAQ (reference sequence). The J segment lost 8 bases and the V segment lost 3 bases, leaving 10 bases of the junction unmatched. This CDR3 has 15 residues. The CDR3 region is CASSFPTSGTDEQFF. The CDR3 bases are TGTGCCAGCAGCTTCCCCACCAGCGGGACTGATGAGCAGTTCTTC.

The chain links TRBV19 to TRBJ2-2; D is possibly TRBD2 (5 bases). CDR1 is LNHDA and CDR2 is SQIVND in the germline V gene (reference sequence). With 4 bases removed from V and 3 bases from J, the gap between germline ends came to 18 bases. The CDR3 extends over 17 amino acids. DNA for the CDR3: TGTGCCAGTAGTACTCTACCCATCCGGGGTTACACCGGGGAGCTGTTTTTT. This encodes CASSTLPIRGYTGELFF.

The table lists this clone with a count of one. The chain couples TRBV15 to TRBJ2-7; 10 positions match TRBD1. J lost 7 bases, V lost 5 bases, and 17 bases had no gene match. Germline loops: CDR1 LNHNV, CDR2 YYDKDF (reference sequence). The CDR3 has 17 residues. For the CDR3, the DNA is TGTGCCACCAGCCAGACGATGCGGACAGGGGGATTTCCAGAGCAGTACTTC. Encoded protein: CATSQTMRTGGFPEQYF. Together with reference TRBV15 and TRBJ2-7, the CDR3 gives the full variable domain: DAMVIQNPRYQVTQFGKPVTLSCSQTLNHNVMYWYQQKSSQAPKLLFHYYDKDFNNEADTPDNFQSRRPNTSFCFLDIRSPGLGDTAMYLCATSQTMRTGGFPEQYFGPGTRLTVT.

The V gene is TRBV5-8, the J gene TRBJ2-1; 9 bases are a match to TRBD1. V trimming: 10 bases; J trimming: 3 bases; junction bases outside the gene matches: 11. The CDR3 runs to 15 residues. CDR1 is SGHTS, CDR2 YDEGEE, per germline. The CDR3 DNA is TGTGCCCTGGAGGCTGGGACAGGGTTCTACAATGAGCAGTTCTTC. Protein product: CALEAGTGFYNEQFF.